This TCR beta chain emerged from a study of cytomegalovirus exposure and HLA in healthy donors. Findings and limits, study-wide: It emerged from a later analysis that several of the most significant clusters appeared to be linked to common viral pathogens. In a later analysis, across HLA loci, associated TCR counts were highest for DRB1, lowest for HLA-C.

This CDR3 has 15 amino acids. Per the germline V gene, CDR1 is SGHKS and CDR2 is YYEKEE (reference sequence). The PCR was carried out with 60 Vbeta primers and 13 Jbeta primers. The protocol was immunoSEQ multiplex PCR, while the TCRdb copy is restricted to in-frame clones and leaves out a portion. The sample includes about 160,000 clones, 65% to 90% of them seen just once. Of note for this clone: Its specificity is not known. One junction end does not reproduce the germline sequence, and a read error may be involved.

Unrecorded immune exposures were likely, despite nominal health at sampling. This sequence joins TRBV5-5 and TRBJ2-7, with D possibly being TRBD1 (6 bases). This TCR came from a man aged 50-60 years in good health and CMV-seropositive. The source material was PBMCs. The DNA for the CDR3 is TGTGCCAGCAGCATTGGACAGTACCCCTCCAACGAGCAGTACTTC. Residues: CASSIGQYPSNEQYF.